This T cell receptor beta chain comes out of a study of blood T cell repertoires in COVID-19. Study overall: Collection of acute and convalescent COVID-19 samples took place in the United States, Italy and Spain. The cDNA or gDNA used as material had been derived from T cells, B-cell-depleted T cells, or PBMCs.

After removal of 5 bases from V and 7 bases from J, the junction contained 8 bases not matched to a gene. The CDR3 is 14 residues long. Per germline, CDR1 SGHAT and CDR2 FQNNGV. Per the authors' pipeline: From reference gene primer amplification, estimates of nucleated cell counts were derived. Generated by immunoSEQ multiplex PCR, the TCRdb table keeps only in-frame clones and is missing some. V, J and clone size are those of that table, while D and trimming were read from the DNA. Found here are some 51,000 clones, 88% of them singletons; the top ten hold over 8.5%. The TCR was taken from a man aged 45 to 65 with active COVID-19. The rearrangement uses TRBV11-2 and TRBJ2-5, with 9 bases identical to TRBD2. Sample: peripheral blood. The CDR3 spells CASSPGLASGTQYF. CDR3 in DNA: TGTGCCAGCAGCCCTGGACTAGCGAGCGGGACCCAGTACTTC.